The 11 T cell receptor beta chains below come from one sample, sequenced in a study of cytomegalovirus exposure and HLA in healthy donors. With 60 Vbeta and 13 Jbeta primers, the PCR was carried out. The assay was immunoSEQ multiplex PCR, and TCRdb's table has in-frame clones only and misses some. Its clone listing holds around 80,000 clones. Sequenced material: PBMCs. The receptors shown here come from a boy aged 5-17 years in good health and CMV-seronegative.

The chain couples TRBV5-1 to TRBJ1-2, with 10 bases aligning to TRBD1. With 4 bases clipped from V and 3 bases from J, the junction kept 3 bases outside the gene matches. The CDR3 is 14 amino acids. Germline V gives CDR1 SGHRS, CDR2 YFSETQ. CDR3 sequence reads: CASSPTGGDYGYTF. The CDR3 nucleotides are TGCGCCAGCAGCCCGACAGGGGGCGACTATGGCTACACCTTC.

The rearrangement joins TRBV7-3 to TRBJ2-5, with D perhaps matching TRBD2 (6 bases). This CDR3 region has 15 residues. CDR1 is SGHTA, CDR2 FQGTGA, per germline. V lost 4 bases to trimming and J lost 0 bases, with 12 bases between them. The CDR3 loop is CASSSAGGDQETQYF. Written as DNA, the CDR3 is TGTGCCAGCAGCTCCGCGGGCGGGGACCAAGAGACCCAGTACTTC.

The chain recombines TRBV25-1 with TRBJ2-5; D is possibly TRBD2 (5 bases). The V gene lost 4 bases and the J gene lost 5 bases, with 11 bases spanning the gap. CDR1 is MGHDK and CDR2 is SYGVNS in the germline V gene. The CDR3 totals 13 residues. The CDR3 DNA follows: TGTGCCAGCAGTGTTAGAGGGTTTGAGACCCAGTACTTC. Translating gives CASSVRGFETQYF. Variable domain in full (rest from reference TRBV25-1 and TRBJ2-5): EADIYQTPRYLVIGTGKKITLECSQTMGHDKMYWYQQDPGMELHLIHYSYGVNSTEKGDLSSESTVSRIRTEHFPLTLESARPSHTSQYLCASSVRGFETQYFGPGTRLLVL.

The chain links TRBV11-3 to TRBJ2-7, with a possible D match to TRBD2 (5 bases). Germline CDR1 reads SGHNT; CDR2 reads YENEEA. The V end lost 5 bases, the J end lost 1 base, and 12 bases lay between the germline ends. The length of the CDR3 is 14 residues. This CDR3 reads CASSPGLASYEQYF. Written as DNA, the CDR3 is TGTGCCAGCAGCCCCGGGTTAGCGTCCTACGAGCAGTACTTC.

This chain uses TRBV5-6 with TRBJ2-2; 11 bases are shared with TRBD1. This CDR3 is built from 15 residues. The germline gives CDR1 SGHDT, CDR2 YYEEEE. With V trimmed by 4 bases and J by 3 bases, 2 bases remained unmatched. The chain's CDR3 is CASSQGQGDTGELFF. The CDR3 DNA is TGTGCCAGCAGCCAGGGACAGGGGGACACCGGGGAGCTGTTTTTT.

The chain employs TRBV7-2 and TRBJ2-7; possibly TRBD1 for D (6 bases). The V end lost 4 bases, the J end lost 4 bases, and 8 bases lay between the germline ends. CDR1 is SGHTA, CDR2 FQGNSA, per germline. The CDR3 loop spans 12 amino acids. CDR3 nucleotides: TGTGCCAGCAGCTACAGGGAATACGAGCAGTACTTC. As protein: CASSYREYEQYF.

The chain carries TRBV5-1 and TRBJ2-1; possible D gene TRBD1, 6 bases. The length of the CDR3 is 15 residues. V was cut by 1 base and J by 7 bases, with 15 bases left in between. Germline CDR1 SGHRS, CDR2 YFSETQ. CDR3 coding DNA: TGCGCCAGCAGCTTGCGGCCAGGGGTTGTGAATGAGCAGTTCTTC. The encoded protein is CASSLRPGVVNEQFF. Full variable domain (outside the CDR3, taken from reference TRBV5-1 and TRBJ2-1): KAGVTQTPRYLIKTRGQQVTLSCSPISGHRSVSWYQQTPGQGLQFLFEYFSETQRNKGNFPGRFSGRQFSNSRSEMNVSTLELGDSALYLCASSLRPGVVNEQFFGPGTRLTVL.

The rearrangement uses TRBV9 and TRBJ2-3, with 13 positions matching TRBD2. V lost 4 bases to trimming and J lost 2 bases; unmatched junction nucleotides: 4. Germline CDR1 SGDLS, CDR2 YYNGEE. The CDR3 is 16 residues long. The CDR3 region is CASSLGLAGDTDTQYF. The CDR3 nucleotides are TGTGCCAGCAGCTTAGGACTAGCGGGGGACACAGATACGCAGTATTTT.

The J gene is TRBJ2-5, the V gene TRBV5-1; TRBD1 is a possible D gene (6 bases). Trimming removed 4 bases from V and 7 bases from J, with 29 bases in between. The CDR3 consists of 18 residues. Per germline, CDR1 SGHRS and CDR2 YFSETQ. CDR3 amino acids: CASSPSPGGHRPGGTQYF. In DNA, the CDR3 is TGCGCCAGCAGCCCATCTCCTGGGGGACACCGGCCTGGCGGGACCCAGTACTTC.

The V and J genes are TRBV5-4 and TRBJ2-5, with D perhaps TRBD2 (6 bases). Germline V gives CDR1 SGHNT, CDR2 YYREEE (reference sequence). CDR3 length: 14 residues. V lost 7 bases and J lost 3, with 16 bases in between. CDR3 nucleotide sequence: TGTGCCAGCTCCCCAATAGGCGGGGAAGAGACCCAGTACTTC. It specifies CASSPIGGEETQYF. The entire variable domain, with the rest obtained from reference TRBV5-4 and TRBJ2-5, is as follows: ETGVTQSPTHLIKTRGQQVTLRCSSQSGHNTVSWYQQALGQGPQFIFQYYREEENGRGNFPPRFSGLQFPNYSSELNVNALELDDSALYLCASSPIGGEETQYFGPGTRLLVL.

V is TRBV6-4 and J is TRBJ2-3; TRBD2 agrees at 7 bases. Germline V gene lookup returns CDR1 MRHNA and CDR2 SNTAGT. The CDR3 extends over 17 amino acids. Trimming cost V 2 bases and J 0 bases; bases outside gene matches: 8. The CDR3 DNA reads as TGTGCCAGCAGTGACCGGGGACGGGAGGATAGCACAGATACGCAGTATTTT. It specifies CASSDRGREDSTDTQYF.